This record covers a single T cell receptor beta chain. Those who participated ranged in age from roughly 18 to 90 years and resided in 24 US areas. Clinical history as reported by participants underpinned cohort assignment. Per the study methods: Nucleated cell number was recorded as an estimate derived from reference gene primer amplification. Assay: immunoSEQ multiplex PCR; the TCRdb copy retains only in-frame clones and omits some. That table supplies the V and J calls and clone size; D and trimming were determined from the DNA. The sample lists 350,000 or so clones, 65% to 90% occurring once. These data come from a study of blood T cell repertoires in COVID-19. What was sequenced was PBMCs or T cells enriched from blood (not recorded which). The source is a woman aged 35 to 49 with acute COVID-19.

CDR3 in DNA: TGTGCCACCAGTGATTCATGGACTAGCGGGAGGGAAAGCTCCTACAATGAGCAGTTCTTC. Its protein product is CATSDSWTSGRESSYNEQFF. The V call is TRBV24-1, the J call TRBJ2-1, with 15 bases matching TRBD2. V lost 2 bases, J lost 0 bases, and 7 bases stayed unmatched. From germline, CDR1 is KGHDR and CDR2 SFDVKD. The CDR3 length is 20 residues.